This T cell receptor (beta chain) derives from a study of OX40 agonist ivuxolimab in advanced cancers. The overall study: Anti-PD-1, anti-PD-L1 or anti-CTLA-4 therapy given earlier was allowed, and approximately 40% had some.

Notes on the study in general: Mean expanded clone counts were higher in CD8+ than CD4+ T cells.

The germline gives CDR1 SGHTA, CDR2 FQGNSA. V lost 1 base, J lost 7 bases, and 15 bases lay in between. The CDR3 is 15 residues long. Exclusion of a patient followed from autoimmune disease history or systemic immunosuppression. About this clone itself: Its specificity is not known.

Sequenced by immunoSEQ multiplex PCR; TCRdb stores in-frame clones only, minus some. This table has 57,000 or so clones, less than 90% appearing once. The clonotype comes from an adult with an advanced solid tumor such as melanoma, head and neck, liver or kidney cancer. Material: CD4+ or CD8+ T cells sorted from blood, obtained in a trial of the OX40 agonist ivuxolimab. V gene TRBV7-2 combines with J gene TRBJ2-3; D is undetermined. This CDR3 is CASSLEGSPVNTQYF. CDR3 bases: TGTGCCAGCAGCTTAGAGGGCTCTCCGGTGAATACGCAGTATTTT.